This note documents a single TCR beta chain sequence. Antigen specificity is unknown. The entry originates in a study of cytomegalovirus exposure and HLA in healthy donors. Overall study context: A subsequent analysis stated that the roughly 130 validation repertoires were run on the same platform as the roughly 700 first-cohort repertoires.

Study-wide results and limits: Most observed TCR sequences were rare, whereas some public TCRs were detected in many donors. The study designated about 160 TCR beta chains cytomegalovirus-associated.

Measured with immunoSEQ multiplex PCR; TCRdb has only the in-frame clones, and not every one. This table has about 200,000 clones, about 79% appearing once. The specimen sequenced was PBMCs. This receptor was identified in a woman aged 25-40 years in good health and CMV-seropositive.

CDR3 loop: CASSPRQGHQETQYF. DNA for the CDR3: TGTGCCAGCAGTCCCCGACAGGGACACCAAGAGACCCAGTACTTC. The V gene is TRBV27, the J gene TRBJ2-5, with 7 positions matching TRBD1. The CDR3 is 15 amino acids. The V gene end was trimmed by 5 bases and the J gene end by 0 bases; junction bases not matched to a gene: 6. Germline assignment: CDR1 MNHEY and CDR2 SMNVEV (reference sequence).